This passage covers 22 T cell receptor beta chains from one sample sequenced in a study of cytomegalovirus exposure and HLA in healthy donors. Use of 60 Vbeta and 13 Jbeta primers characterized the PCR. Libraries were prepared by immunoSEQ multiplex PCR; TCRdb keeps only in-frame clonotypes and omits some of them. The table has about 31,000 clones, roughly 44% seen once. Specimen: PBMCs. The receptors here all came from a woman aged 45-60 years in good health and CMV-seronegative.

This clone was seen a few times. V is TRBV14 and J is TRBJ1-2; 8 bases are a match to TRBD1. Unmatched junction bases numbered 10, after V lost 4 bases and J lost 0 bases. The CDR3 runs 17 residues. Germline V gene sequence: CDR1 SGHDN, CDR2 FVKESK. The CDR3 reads CASSPRGPLGPNYGYTF. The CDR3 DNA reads TGTGCCAGCAGCCCCAGGGGGCCCCTCGGCCCTAACTATGGCTACACCTTC.

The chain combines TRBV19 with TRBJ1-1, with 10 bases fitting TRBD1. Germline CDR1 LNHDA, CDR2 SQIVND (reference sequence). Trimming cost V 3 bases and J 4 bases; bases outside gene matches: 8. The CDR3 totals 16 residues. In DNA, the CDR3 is TGTGCCAGTAGTATTGGGGGACAGGGGTGGTTCACTGAAGCTTTCTTT. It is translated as CASSIGGQGWFTEAFF.

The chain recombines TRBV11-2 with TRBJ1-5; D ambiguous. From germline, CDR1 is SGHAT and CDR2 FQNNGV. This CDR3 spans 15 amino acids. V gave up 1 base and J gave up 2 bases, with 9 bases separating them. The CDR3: CASSLGARGNQPQHF. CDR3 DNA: TGTGCCAGCAGCTTAGGAGCACGGGGCAATCAGCCCCAGCATTTT.

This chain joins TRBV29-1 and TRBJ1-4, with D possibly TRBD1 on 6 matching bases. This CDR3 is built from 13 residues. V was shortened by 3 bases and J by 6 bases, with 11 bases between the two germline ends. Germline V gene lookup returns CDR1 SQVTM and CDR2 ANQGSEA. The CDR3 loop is CSVEGARDEKLFF. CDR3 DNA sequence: TGCAGCGTTGAGGGGGCAAGGGATGAAAAACTGTTTTTT.

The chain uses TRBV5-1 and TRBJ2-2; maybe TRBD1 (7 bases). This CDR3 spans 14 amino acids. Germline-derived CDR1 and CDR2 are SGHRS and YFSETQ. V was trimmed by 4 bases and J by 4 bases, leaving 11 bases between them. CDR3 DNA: TGCGCCAGCAGCCCAGGGGGGCCCACCGGGGAGCTGTTTTTT. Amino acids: CASSPGGPTGELFF.

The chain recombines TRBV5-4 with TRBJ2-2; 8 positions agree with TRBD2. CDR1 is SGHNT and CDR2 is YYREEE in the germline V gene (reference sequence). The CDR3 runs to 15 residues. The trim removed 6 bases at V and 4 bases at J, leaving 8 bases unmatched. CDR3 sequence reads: CASTSASGPTGELFF. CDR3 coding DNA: TGTGCCAGCACCTCGGCTAGCGGGCCCACCGGGGAGCTGTTTTTT.

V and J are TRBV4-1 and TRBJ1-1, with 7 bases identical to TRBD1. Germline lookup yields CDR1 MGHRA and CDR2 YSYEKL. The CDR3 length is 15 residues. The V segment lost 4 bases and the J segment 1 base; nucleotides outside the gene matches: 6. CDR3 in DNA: TGCGCCAGCAGCCCTACGGACAGGACGAACACTGAAGCTTTCTTT. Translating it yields CASSPTDRTNTEAFF.

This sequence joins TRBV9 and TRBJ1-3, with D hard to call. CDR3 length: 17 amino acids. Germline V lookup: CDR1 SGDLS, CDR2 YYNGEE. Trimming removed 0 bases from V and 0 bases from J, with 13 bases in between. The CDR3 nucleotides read TGTGCCAGCAGCGTAGATAGTAACCTTTACTCTGGAAACACCATATATTTT. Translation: CASSVDSNLYSGNTIYF.

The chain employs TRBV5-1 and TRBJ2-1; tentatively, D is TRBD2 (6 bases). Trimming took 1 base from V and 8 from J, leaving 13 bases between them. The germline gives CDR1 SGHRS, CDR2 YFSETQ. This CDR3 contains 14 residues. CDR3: CASSLSTSFDEQFF. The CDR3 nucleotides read TGCGCCAGCAGCTTGTCCACTAGCTTTGATGAGCAGTTCTTC.

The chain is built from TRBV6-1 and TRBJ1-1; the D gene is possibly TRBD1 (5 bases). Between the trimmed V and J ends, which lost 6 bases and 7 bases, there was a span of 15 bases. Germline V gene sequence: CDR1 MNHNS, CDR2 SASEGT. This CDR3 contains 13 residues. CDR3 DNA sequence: TGTGCCAGCAGGCTTGACAGTCTTCTTGAAGCTTTCTTT. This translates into CASRLDSLLEAFF.

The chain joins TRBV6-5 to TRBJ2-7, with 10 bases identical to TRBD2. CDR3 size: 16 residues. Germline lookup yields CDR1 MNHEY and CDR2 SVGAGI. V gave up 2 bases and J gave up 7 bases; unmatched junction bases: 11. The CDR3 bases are TGTGCCAGCAGTTACGCCTGGAGCGGGGGGGCGGGTGAGCAGTACTTC. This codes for CASSYAWSGGAGEQYF.

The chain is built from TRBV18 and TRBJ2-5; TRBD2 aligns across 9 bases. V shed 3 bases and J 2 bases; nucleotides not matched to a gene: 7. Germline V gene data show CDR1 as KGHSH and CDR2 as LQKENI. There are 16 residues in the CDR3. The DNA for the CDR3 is TGTGCCAGCTCACCCCGACTAGCGGAAATTCAAGAGACCCAGTACTTC. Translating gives CASSPRLAEIQETQYF.

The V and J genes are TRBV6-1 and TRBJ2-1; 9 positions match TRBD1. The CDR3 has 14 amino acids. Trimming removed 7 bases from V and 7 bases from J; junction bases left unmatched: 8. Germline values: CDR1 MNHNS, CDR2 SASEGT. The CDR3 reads CASNPRDRVNEQFF. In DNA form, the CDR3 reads TGTGCCAGCAACCCCCGGGACAGGGTAAATGAGCAGTTCTTC.

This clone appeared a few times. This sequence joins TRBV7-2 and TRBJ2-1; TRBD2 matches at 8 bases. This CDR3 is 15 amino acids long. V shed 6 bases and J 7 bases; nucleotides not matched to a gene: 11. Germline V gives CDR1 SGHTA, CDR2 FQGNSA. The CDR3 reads CASRSQREWRNEQFF. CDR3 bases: TGTGCCAGCAGGTCGCAGCGGGAGTGGAGAAATGAGCAGTTCTTC.

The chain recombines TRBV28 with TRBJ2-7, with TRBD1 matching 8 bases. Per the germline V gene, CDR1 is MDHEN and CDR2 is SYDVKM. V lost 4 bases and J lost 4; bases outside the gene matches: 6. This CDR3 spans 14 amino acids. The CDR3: CASSSQGALYEQYF. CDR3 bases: TGTGCCAGCAGTTCCCAGGGGGCATTATACGAGCAGTACTTC.

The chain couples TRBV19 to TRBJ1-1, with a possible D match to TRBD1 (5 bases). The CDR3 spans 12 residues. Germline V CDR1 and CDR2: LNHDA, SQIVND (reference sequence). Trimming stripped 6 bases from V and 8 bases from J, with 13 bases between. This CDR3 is CASRVAGSEAFF. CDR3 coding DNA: TGTGCCAGTAGGGTGGCAGGGTCGGAAGCTTTCTTT.

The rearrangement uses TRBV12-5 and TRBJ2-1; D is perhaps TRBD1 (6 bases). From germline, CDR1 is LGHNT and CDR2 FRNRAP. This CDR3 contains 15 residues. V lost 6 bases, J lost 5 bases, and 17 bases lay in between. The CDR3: CASGRTPRQDNEQFF. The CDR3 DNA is TGTGCTAGTGGCCGTACCCCCAGACAGGACAATGAGCAGTTCTTC.

CDR3 sequence (DNA): TGTGCCAGTAGTAGAGGACAGGGGCCCTACGAGCAGTACTTC. Protein: CASSRGQGPYEQYF. This chain connects TRBV19 to TRBJ2-7, with 9 bases fitting TRBD1. Trimming cost V 4 bases and J 2 bases; bases outside gene matches: 3. The germline V gene has CDR1 LNHDA and CDR2 SQIVND (reference sequence). The CDR3 consists of 14 residues.

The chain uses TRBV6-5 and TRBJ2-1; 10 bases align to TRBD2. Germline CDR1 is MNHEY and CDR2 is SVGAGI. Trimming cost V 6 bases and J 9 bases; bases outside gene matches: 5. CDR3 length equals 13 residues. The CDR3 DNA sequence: TGTGCCAGCAGGGCCCGACTAGCGGGTGAGCAGTTCTTC. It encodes CASRARLAGEQFF.

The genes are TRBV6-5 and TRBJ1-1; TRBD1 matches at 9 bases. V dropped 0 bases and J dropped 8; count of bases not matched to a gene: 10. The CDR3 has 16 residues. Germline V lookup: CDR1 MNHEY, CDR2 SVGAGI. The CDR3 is CASSYSTTGGPLEAFF. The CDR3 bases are TGTGCCAGCAGTTACTCGACGACAGGGGGGCCCTTAGAAGCTTTCTTT.

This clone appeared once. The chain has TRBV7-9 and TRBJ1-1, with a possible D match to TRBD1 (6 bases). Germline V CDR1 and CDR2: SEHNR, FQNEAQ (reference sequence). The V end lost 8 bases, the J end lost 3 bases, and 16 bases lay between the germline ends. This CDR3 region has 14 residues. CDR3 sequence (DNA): TGTGCCAGCGGCATGGGGGCCGGACACACTGAAGCTTTCTTT. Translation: CASGMGAGHTEAFF.

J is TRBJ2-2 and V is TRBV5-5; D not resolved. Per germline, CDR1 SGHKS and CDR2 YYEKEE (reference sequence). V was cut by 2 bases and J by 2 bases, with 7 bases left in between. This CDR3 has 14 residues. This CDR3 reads CASSFLGNTGELFF. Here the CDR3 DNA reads TGTGCCAGCAGCTTCTTGGGCAACACCGGGGAGCTGTTTTTT.